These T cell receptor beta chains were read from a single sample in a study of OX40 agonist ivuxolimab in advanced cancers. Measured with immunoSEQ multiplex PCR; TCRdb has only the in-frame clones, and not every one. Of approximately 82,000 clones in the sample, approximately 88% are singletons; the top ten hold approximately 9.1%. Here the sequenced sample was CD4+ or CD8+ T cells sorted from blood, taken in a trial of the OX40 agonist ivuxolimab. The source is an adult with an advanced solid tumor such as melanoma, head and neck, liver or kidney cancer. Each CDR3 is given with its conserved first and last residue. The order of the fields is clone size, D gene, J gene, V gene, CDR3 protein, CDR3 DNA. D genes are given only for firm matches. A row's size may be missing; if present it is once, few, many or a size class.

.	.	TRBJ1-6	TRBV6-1	CASSELNPGYSPLHF	TGTGCCAGCAGTGAGCTAAACCCAGGGTACTCACCCCTCCACTTT
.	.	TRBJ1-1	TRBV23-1	CERAGTNTEAFF	TGCGAACGCGCGGGGACGAACACTGAAGCTTTCTTT
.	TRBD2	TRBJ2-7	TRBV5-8	CASSLIRWRGAESSYEQYF	TGTGCCAGCAGCTTGATTCGTTGGCGGGGGGCCGAGAGCTCCTACGAGCAGTACTTC
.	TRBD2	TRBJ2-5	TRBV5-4	CASSFLLAGGLETQYF	TGTGCCAGCAGCTTCTTACTAGCGGGCGGACTAGAGACTCAGTACTTC
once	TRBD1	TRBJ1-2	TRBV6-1	CAISGPSQGDNYGYTF	TGTGCCATCAGTGGTCCCTCTCAGGGGGATAACTATGGCTACACCTTC
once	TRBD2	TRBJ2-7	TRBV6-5	CASSLRGSGASYEQYF	TGTGCCAGCAGTTTGAGGGGTAGCGGGGCTTCCTACGAGCAGTACTTC
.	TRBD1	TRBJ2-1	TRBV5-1	CASGLTGGAYNEQFF	TGCGCCAGCGGCCTAACAGGGGGCGCTTACAATGAGCAGTTCTTC
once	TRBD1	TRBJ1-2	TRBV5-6	CASRATGDYGYTF	TGTGCCAGCAGGGCTACAGGGGATTATGGCTACACCTTC
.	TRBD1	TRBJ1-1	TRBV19	CASRQMDRADTEAFF	TGTGCCAGTAGACAAATGGACAGGGCTGATACTGAAGCTTTCTTT
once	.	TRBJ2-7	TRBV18	CASSVGPTYEQYF	TGTGCCAGCTCAGTCGGGCCTACCTACGAGCAGTACTTC
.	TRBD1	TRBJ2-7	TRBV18	CASSPPGQLYEQYF	TGTGCCAGCTCACCACCGGGACAGCTCTACGAGCAGTACTTC
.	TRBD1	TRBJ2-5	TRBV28	CASSSTGQGDGETQYF	TGTGCCAGCAGTTCGACGGGACAGGGTGACGGAGAGACCCAGTACTTC
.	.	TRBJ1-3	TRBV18	CASSQFDRNTIYF	TGTGCCAGCTCCCAATTCGACCGTAACACCATATATTTT
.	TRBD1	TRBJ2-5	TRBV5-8	CASSSQGVGETQYF	TGTGCCAGCAGCTCCCAGGGGGTAGGAGAGACCCAGTACTTC
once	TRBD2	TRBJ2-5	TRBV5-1	CASSLTGGETQYF	TGCGCCAGCAGCTTGACCGGGGGGGAGACCCAGTACTTC